This T cell receptor (beta chain) was sequenced during a study of shared clonotypes between healthy human individuals. The CDR3 consists of 14 residues. Between the trimmed V and J ends, which lost 6 bases and 2 bases, there was a span of 13 bases. Germline CDR1 is KGHSH and CDR2 is LQKENI. The run depth of the assay was deep. The data were produced by immunoSEQ multiplex PCR, yet TCRdb's version contains in-frame clones alone and is incomplete. The sample includes just under 95,000 clones, approximately 75% of them seen just once. The sequence derives from a man aged 30 to 39 in good health. The specimen sequenced was memory CD8+ T cells sorted from blood. Documented subset: CD45RO+ cells pooled with CCR7-negative TemRA cells. The gene calls are TRBV18 and TRBJ2-5; D uncertain. CDR3 residues: CASSSAGQQETQYF. CDR3 coding DNA: TGTGCCAGCTCGTCCGCCGGGCAACAAGAGACCCAGTACTTC.